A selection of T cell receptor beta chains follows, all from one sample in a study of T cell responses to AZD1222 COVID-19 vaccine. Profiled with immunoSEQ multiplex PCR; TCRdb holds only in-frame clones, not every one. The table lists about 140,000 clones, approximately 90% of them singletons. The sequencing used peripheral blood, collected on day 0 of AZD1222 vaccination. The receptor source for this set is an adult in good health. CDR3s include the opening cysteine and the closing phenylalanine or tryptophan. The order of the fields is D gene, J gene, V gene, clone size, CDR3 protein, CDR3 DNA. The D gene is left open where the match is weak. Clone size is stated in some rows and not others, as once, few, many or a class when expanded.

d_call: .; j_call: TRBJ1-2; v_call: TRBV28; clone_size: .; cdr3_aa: CASSRPGHYGYTF; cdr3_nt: TGTGCCAGCAGTCGGCCGGGGCATTATGGCTACACCTTC
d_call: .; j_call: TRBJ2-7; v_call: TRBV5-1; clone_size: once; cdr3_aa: CASKLGSSSYEQYF; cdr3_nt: TGCGCCAGCAAACTGGGGTCGAGCTCCTACGAGCAGTACTTC
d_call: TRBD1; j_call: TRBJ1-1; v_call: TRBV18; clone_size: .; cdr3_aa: CASSLWTGDFSEAFF; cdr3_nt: TGTGCCAGCTCACTATGGACAGGGGATTTTTCTGAAGCTTTCTTT
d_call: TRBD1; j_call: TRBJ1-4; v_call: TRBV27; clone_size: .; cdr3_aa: CASSLGGQGEKLFF; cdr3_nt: TGTGCCAGCAGTTTAGGGGGACAGGGTGAAAAACTGTTTTTT
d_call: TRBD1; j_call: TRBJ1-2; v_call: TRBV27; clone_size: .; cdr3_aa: CASSPRTGLNYGYTF; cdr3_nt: TGTGCCAGCAGTCCAAGGACAGGGTTGAACTATGGCTACACCTTC
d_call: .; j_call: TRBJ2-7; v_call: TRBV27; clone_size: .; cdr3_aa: CASSAGNYPSYEQYF; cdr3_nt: TGTGCCAGCAGCGCAGGGAATTATCCCTCCTACGAGCAGTACTTC
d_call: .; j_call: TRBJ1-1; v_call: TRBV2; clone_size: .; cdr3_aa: CASSGYRRNTEAFF; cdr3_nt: TGTGCCAGCAGTGGATACAGGAGGAACACTGAAGCTTTCTTT
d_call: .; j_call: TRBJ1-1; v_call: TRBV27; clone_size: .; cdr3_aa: CASSFSVSAEAFF; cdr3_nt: TGTGCCAGCAGTTTTTCGGTTTCGGCTGAAGCTTTCTTT
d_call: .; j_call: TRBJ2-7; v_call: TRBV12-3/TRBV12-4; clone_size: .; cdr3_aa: CASSFQGGYEQYF; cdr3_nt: TGTGCCAGCAGTTTTCAGGGGGGGTACGAGCAGTACTTC
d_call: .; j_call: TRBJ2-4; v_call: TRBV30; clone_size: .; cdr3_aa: CAWNSGRKNIQYF; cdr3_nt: TGTGCCTGGAATTCAGGGCGAAAAAACATTCAGTACTTC
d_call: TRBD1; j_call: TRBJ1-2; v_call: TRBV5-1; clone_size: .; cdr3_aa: CASSLGDSRYTF; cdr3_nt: TGCGCCAGCAGCTTGGGGGACAGTCGCTACACCTTC
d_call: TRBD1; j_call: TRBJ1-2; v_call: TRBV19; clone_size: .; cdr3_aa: CASTPWDRGNYGYTF; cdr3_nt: TGTGCCAGTACCCCCTGGGACAGGGGTAACTATGGCTACACCTTC